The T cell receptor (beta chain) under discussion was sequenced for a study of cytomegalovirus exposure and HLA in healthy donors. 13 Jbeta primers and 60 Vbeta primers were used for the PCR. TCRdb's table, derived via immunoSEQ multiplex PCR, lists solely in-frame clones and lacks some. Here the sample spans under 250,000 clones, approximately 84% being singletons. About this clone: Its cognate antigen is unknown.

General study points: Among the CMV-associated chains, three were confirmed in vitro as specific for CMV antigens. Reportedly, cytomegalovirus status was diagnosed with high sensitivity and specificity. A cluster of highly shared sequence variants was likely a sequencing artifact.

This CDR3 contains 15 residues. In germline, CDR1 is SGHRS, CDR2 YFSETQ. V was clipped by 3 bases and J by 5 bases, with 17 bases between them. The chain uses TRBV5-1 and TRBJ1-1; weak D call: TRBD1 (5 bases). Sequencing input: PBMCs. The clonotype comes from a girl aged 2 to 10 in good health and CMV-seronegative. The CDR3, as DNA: TGCGCCAGCAGCTCTGGATGGGTCAGGGAAACTGAAGCTTTCTTT. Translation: CASSSGWVRETEAFF. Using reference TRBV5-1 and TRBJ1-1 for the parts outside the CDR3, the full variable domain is KAGVTQTPRYLIKTRGQQVTLSCSPISGHRSVSWYQQTPGQGLQFLFEYFSETQRNKGNFPGRFSGRQFSNSRSEMNVSTLELGDSALYLCASSSGWVRETEAFFGQGTRLTVV.